This TCR beta chain came from a study of T cells in localized non-small cell lung cancer. Study-wide results and caveats: Higher blood T cell density went with longer overall survival.

This clone came up once. Its antigen is undetermined. Method: immunoSEQ multiplex PCR; TCRdb's copy keeps in-frame clones and lacks some. This sample has about 92,000 clones; approximately 90% occur once, and the top ten carry roughly 4%. The V gene's germline CDR1 is LNHDA and CDR2 SQIVND (reference sequence). Trimming shortened V by 3 bases and J by 4 bases, and 18 bases separated the two germline ends. The CDR3 is 16 amino acids. The chain couples TRBV19 to TRBJ1-2, with D tentatively TRBD1 (5 bases). The specimen was PBMCs, collected before any cancer treatment. The sequence derives from a woman aged 35 to 70 with stage II squamous cell lung carcinoma. Here the CDR3 reads CASSMGDEGSRYGYTF. DNA of the CDR3: TGTGCCAGTAGTATGGGGGATGAGGGTTCTCGCTATGGCTACACCTTC.